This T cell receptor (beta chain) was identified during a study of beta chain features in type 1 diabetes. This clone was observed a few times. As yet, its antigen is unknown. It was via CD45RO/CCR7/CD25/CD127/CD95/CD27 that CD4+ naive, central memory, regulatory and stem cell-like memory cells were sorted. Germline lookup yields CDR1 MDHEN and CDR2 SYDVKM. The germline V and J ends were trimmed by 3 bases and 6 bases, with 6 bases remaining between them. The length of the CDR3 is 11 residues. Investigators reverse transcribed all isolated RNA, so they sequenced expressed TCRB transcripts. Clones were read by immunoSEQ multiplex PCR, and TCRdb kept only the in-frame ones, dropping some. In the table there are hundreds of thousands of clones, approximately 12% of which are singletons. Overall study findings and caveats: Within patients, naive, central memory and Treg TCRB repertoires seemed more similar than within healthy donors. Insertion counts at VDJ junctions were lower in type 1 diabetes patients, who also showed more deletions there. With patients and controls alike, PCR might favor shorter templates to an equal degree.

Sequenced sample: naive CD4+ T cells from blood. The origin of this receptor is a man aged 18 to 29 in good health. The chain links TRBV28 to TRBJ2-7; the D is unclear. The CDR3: CASSFRTEQYF. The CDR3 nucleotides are TGTGCCAGCAGTTTTAGAACCGAGCAGTACTTC.